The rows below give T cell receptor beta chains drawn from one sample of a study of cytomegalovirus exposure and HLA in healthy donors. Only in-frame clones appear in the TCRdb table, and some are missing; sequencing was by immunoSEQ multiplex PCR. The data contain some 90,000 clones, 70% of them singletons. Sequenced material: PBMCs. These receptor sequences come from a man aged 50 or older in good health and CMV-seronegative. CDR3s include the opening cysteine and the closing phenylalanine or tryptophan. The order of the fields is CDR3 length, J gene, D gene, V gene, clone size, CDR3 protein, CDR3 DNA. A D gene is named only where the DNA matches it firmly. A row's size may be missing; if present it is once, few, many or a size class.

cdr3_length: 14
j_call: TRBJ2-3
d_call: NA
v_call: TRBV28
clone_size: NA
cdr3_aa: CASSQPSGRDTQYF
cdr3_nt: TGTGCCAGCAGCCAACCCTCAGGGAGGGATACGCAGTATTTT

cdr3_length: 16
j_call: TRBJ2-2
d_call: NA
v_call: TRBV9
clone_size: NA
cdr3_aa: CASSDPAKTRAGELFF
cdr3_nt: TGTGCCAGCAGCGATCCGGCCAAAACGCGGGCCGGGGAGCTGTTTTTT

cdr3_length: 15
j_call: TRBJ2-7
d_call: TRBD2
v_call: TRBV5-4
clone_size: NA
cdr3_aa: CASSLAAGGHYEQYF
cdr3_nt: TGTGCCAGCAGCTTGGCGGCGGGAGGGCACTACGAGCAGTACTTC

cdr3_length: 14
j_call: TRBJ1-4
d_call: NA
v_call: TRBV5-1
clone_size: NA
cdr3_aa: CASSLEGVNEKLFF
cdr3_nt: TGCGCCAGCAGCTTGGAGGGGGTAAATGAAAAACTGTTTTTT

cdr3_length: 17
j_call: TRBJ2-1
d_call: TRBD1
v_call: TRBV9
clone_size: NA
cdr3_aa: CASSPNTGTVYYNEQFF
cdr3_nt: TGTGCCAGCAGCCCAAACACCGGGACAGTCTATTACAATGAGCAGTTCTTC

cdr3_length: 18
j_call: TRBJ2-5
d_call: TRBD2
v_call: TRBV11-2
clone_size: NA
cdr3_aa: CASSSRLAGGPGQETQYF
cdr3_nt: TGTGCCAGCAGCTCGAGACTAGCGGGGGGGCCGGGTCAAGAGACCCAGTACTTC

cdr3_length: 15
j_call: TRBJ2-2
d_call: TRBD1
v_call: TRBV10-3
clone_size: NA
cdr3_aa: CAIRISDRPTGELFF
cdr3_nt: TGTGCCATCAGAATTTCGGACAGGCCCACCGGGGAGCTGTTTTTT

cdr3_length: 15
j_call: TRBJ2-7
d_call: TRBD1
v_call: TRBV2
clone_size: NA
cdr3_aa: CASSIGQGFSYEQYF
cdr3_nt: TGTGCCAGCAGTATAGGACAGGGTTTTTCCTACGAGCAGTACTTC

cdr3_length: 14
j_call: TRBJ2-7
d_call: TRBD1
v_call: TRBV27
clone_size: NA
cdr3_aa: CASSLRDRATEQYF
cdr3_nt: TGTGCCAGCAGTTTACGGGACAGAGCGACAGAGCAGTACTTC

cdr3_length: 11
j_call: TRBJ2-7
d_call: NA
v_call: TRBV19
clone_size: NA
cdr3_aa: CASSLAYEQYF
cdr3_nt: TGTGCCAGTAGCCTCGCCTACGAGCAGTACTTC

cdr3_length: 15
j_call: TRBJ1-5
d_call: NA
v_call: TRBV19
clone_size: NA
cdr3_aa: CASSIGDTLNQPQHF
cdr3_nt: TGTGCCAGTAGTATCGGGGACACACTCAATCAGCCCCAGCATTTT

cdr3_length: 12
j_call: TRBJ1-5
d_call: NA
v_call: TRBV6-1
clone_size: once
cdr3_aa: CASNLTGRRQHF
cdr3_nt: TGTGCCAGCAACTTGACAGGCCGGAGGCAGCATTTT

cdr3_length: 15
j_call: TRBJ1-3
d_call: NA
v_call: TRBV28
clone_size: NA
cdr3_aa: CASSLQQGPGNTIYF
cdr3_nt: TGTGCCAGCAGTTTACAGCAGGGGCCGGGAAACACCATATATTTT

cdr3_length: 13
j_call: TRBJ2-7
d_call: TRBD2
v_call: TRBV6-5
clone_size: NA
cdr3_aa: CASRLAETYEQYF
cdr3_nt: TGTGCCAGCCGCCTAGCGGAGACCTACGAGCAGTACTTC

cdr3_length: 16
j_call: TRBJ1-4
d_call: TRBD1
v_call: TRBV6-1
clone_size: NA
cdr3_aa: CASSEEDRATNEKLFF
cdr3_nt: TGTGCCAGCAGTGAGGAGGACAGGGCAACTAATGAAAAACTGTTTTTT

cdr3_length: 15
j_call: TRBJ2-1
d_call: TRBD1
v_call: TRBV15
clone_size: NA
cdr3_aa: CATSRAGQGYNEQFF
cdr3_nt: TGTGCCACCAGCAGAGCGGGACAGGGATACAATGAGCAGTTCTTC

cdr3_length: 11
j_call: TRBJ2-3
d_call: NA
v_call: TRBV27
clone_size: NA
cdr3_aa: CASSRADTQYF
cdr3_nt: TGTGCCAGCAGTCGAGCAGATACGCAGTATTTT

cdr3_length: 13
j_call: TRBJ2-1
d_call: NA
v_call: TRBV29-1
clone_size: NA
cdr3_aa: CSVPVTFGNEQFF
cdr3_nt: TGCAGCGTCCCAGTGACTTTCGGGAATGAGCAGTTCTTC

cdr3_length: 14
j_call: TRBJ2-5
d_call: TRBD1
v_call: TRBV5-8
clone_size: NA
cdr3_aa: CASSYRDRGETQYF
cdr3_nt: TGTGCCAGCAGCTACCGGGACAGGGGAGAGACCCAGTACTTC

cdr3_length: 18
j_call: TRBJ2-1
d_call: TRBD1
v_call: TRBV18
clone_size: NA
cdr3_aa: CASSPRGPGTATRNEQFF
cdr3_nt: TGTGCCAGCTCCCCAAGGGGGCCAGGGACAGCTACCCGAAATGAGCAGTTCTTC

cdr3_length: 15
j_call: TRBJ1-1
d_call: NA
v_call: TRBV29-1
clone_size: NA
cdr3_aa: CSVDSPRGMNTEAFF
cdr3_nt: TGCAGCGTTGACTCCCCTCGAGGGATGAACACTGAAGCTTTCTTT

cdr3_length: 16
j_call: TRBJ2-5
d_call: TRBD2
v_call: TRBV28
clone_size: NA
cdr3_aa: CASRSRVAGLQETQYF
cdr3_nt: TGTGCCAGCAGAAGCCGGGTAGCGGGGCTCCAAGAGACCCAGTACTTC

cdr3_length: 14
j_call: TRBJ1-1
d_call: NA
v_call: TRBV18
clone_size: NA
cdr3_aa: CASSRSQGPTEAFF
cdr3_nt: TGTGCCAGCTCACGATCCCAGGGGCCAACTGAAGCTTTCTTT

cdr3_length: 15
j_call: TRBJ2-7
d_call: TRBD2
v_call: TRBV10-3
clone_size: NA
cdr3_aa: CATLQSGGYSYEQYF
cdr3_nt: TGTGCCACCCTCCAAAGCGGGGGATACTCCTACGAGCAGTACTTC

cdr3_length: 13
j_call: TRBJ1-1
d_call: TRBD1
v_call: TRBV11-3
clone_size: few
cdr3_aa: CASGTGIETEAFF
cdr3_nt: TGTGCCAGCGGGACAGGGATTGAGACTGAAGCTTTCTTT

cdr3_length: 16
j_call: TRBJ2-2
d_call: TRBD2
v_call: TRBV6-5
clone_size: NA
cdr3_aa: CASSYEVAGDTGELFF
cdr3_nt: TGTGCCAGCAGTTACGAAGTAGCGGGGGACACCGGGGAGCTGTTTTTT

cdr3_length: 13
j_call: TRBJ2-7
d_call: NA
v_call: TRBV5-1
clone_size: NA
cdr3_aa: CASSLLGSYEQYF
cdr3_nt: TGCGCCAGCAGCTTGCTAGGATCCTACGAGCAGTACTTC

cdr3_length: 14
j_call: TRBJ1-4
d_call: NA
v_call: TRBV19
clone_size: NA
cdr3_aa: CASSRQPTNEKLFF
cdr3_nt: TGTGCCAGTAGCAGACAACCAACTAATGAAAAACTGTTTTTT

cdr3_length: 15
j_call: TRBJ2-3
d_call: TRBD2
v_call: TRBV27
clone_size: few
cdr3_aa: CASSPGTRTTDTQYF
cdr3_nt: TGTGCCAGCAGCCCTGGGACTAGAACTACAGATACGCAGTATTTT

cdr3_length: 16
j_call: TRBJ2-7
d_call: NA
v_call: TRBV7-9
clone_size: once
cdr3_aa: CSSSSSQGRSPYEQYF
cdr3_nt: TGTTCCAGCAGCTCAAGTCAGGGGCGGTCCCCTTACGAGCAGTACTTC

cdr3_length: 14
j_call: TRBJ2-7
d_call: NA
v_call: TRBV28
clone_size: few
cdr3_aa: CASSLWAQYYEQYF
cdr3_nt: TGTGCCAGCAGTTTATGGGCACAGTACTACGAGCAGTACTTC

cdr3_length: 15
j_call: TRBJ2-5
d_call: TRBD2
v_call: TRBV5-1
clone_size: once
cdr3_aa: CASSPNLADQETQYF
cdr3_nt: TGCGCCAGCAGCCCTAATCTAGCGGACCAAGAGACCCAGTACTTC

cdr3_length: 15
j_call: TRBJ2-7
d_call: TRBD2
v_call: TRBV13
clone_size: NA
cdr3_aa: CASSSGLAVTYEQYF
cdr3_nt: TGTGCCAGCAGCTCTGGACTAGCGGTTACCTACGAGCAGTACTTC

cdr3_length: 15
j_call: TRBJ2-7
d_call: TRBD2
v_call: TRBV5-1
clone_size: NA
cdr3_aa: CASTRGREGQHEQYF
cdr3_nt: TGCGCCAGCACCCGAGGGCGGGAGGGCCAACACGAGCAGTACTTC

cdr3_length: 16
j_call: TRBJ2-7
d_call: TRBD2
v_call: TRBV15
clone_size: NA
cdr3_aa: CATSRPTSGFSYEQYF
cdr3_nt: TGTGCCACCAGCAGACCCACTAGCGGGTTCTCCTACGAGCAGTACTTC

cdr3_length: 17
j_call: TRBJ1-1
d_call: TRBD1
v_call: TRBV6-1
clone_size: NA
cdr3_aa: CASSGRQGGRGNTEAFF
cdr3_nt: TGTGCCAGCAGTGGCCGACAGGGCGGAAGAGGGAACACTGAAGCTTTCTTT

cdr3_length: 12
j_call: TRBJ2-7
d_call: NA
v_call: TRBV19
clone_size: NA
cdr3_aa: CASRTGRGEQYF
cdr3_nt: TGTGCCAGTAGAACAGGCCGAGGCGAGCAGTACTTC

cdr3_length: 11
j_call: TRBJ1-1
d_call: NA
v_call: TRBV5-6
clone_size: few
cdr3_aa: CASSWRLRSPF
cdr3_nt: TGTGCCAGCAGCTGGAGGCTCAGAAGCCCTTTT

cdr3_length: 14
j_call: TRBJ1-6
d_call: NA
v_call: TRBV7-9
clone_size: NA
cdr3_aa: CASSFGPRNSPLHF
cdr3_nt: TGTGCCAGCAGTTTTGGCCCCAGGAATTCACCCCTCCACTTT

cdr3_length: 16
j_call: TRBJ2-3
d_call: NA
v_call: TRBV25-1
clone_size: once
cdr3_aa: CASSGITISATDTQYF
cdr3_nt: TGTGCCAGCAGTGGGATCACTATCTCAGCGACAGATACGCAGTATTTT

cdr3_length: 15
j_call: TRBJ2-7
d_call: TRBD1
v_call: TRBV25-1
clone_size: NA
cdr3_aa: CASSPPGQGISEQYF
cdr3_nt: TGTGCCAGCAGTCCACCGGGACAGGGGATCAGCGAGCAGTACTTC

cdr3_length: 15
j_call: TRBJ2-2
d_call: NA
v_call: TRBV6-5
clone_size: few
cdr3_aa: CAIGTGGPVTGELFF
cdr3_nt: TGTGCCATCGGGACGGGGGGCCCGGTCACCGGGGAGCTGTTTTTT